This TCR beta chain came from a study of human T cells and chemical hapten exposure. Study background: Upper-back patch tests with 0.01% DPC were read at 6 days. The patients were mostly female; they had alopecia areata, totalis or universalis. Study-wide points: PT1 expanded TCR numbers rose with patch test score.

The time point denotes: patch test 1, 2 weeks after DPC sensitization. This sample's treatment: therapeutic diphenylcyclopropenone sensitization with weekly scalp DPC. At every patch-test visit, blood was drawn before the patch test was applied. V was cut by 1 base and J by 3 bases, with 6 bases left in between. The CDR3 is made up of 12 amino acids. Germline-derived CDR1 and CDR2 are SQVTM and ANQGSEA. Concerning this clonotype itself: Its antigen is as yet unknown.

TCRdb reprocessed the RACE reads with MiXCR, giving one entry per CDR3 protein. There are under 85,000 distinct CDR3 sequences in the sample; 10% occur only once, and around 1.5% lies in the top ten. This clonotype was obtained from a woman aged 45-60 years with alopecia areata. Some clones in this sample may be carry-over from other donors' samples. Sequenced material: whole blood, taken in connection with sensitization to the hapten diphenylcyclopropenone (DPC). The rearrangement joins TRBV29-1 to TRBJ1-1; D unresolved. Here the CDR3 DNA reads TGCAGCGTTGAAGGTACGGACACTGAAGCTTTCTTT. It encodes CSVEGTDTEAFF.